Below, one T cell receptor (beta chain) is given with its context. Single viable CD3+CD4+CD8-CD45RO+ cells were sorted as the memory CD4+ T cells. This sample is part of a study of memory CD4+ T cells and cytomegalovirus serostatus. Study background: Healthy Belgian adult donors included fewer than 10 CMV-positive and more than 20 CMV-negative people.

Using immunoSEQ multiplex PCR, the repertoire was profiled, and TCRdb retains in-frame clones only, with some absent. In the table there are about 50,000 clones, over 80% of which are singletons. The CDR3 is 15 residues long. Per the germline V gene, CDR1 is SGHRS and CDR2 is YFSETQ. With V trimmed by 3 bases and J by 6 bases, 6 bases remained unmatched. The chain uses TRBV5-1 and TRBJ1-6, with 7 bases lining up with TRBD1. The source of this sequence is an adult in good health and CMV-seronegative. Sequenced: memory CD4+ T cells from blood. CDR3: CASSYTGTVNSPLHF. CDR3 DNA: TGCGCCAGCAGCTATACCGGGACAGTTAATTCACCCCTCCACTTT.